A selection of T cell receptor beta chains follows, all from one sample in a study of T cell changes during pregnancy in multiple sclerosis. Only in-frame clones appear in the TCRdb table, and some are missing; sequencing was by immunoSEQ multiplex PCR. The data contain roughly 51,000 clones, 92% of them singletons. Sample: CD4+ T cells from peripheral blood mononuclear cells, taken after pregnancy. These receptors all stem from a female donor in good health, enrolled as a control in a pregnancy study. The CDR3 runs from the conserved cysteine through the conserved F or W. A D gene is named only where the DNA matches it firmly. Clone size, where shown, is once, few, many, or a class for clones that have expanded.

clone_size,j_call,cdr3_length,d_call,v_call,cdr3_aa,cdr3_nt
-,TRBJ2-5,11,TRBD1,TRBV5-8,CASSLIWTGDF,TGTGCCAGCAGCCTCATATGGACAGGGGACTTC
-,TRBJ1-5,14,-,TRBV6-5,CATKGVQGHQPQHF,TGTGCCACCAAAGGGGTCCAGGGTCATCAGCCCCAGCATTTT
-,TRBJ2-7,14,TRBD1,TRBV11-2,CASSSNRGSYEQYF,TGTGCCAGCAGCTCAAACAGGGGATCCTACGAGCAGTACTTC
-,TRBJ2-3,12,-,TRBV19,CASSIGGETQYF,TGTGCCAGTAGTATAGGGGGGGAAACGCAGTATTTT
few,TRBJ1-1,16,-,TRBV7-2,CASSPSRVGGNTEAFF,TGTGCCAGCAGCCCTTCCCGGGTGGGAGGGAACACTGAAGCTTTCTTT
-,TRBJ2-1,12,-,TRBV7-2,CASRRKSNEQFF,TGTGCCAGCAGACGAAAGAGCAATGAGCAGTTCTTC
-,TRBJ1-1,17,-,TRBV30,CAWSVSWGEIGNTEAFF,TGTGCCTGGAGTGTATCTTGGGGGGAAATAGGGAACACTGAAGCTTTCTTT
-,TRBJ1-5,16,-,TRBV9,CASSVGTDPSNQPQHF,TGTGCCAGCAGCGTAGGAACAGACCCTAGCAATCAGCCCCAGCATTTT
once,TRBJ2-4,16,TRBD1,TRBV6-6,CASRATVGGTKNIQYF,TGTGCCAGCAGGGCGACGGTAGGGGGCACCAAAAACATTCAGTACTTC
-,TRBJ2-5,15,TRBD2,TRBV7-2,CASSFWRGAQETQYF,TGTGCCAGCAGCTTTTGGCGGGGGGCTCAAGAGACCCAGTACTTC
-,TRBJ1-4,16,TRBD1,TRBV28,CASRVDRPSTNEKLFF,TGTGCCAGCAGAGTGGACAGGCCGAGCACTAATGAAAAACTGTTTTTT
-,TRBJ2-7,14,-,TRBV4-2,CASSQGQGSYEQYF,TGTGCCAGCAGCCAAGGGCAGGGGTCCTACGAGCAGTACTTC
-,TRBJ2-1,13,-,TRBV9,CASSVDVGNEQFF,TGTGCCAGCAGCGTAGACGTCGGGAATGAGCAGTTCTTC
-,TRBJ2-7,16,TRBD2,TRBV7-6,CASSPGGTSARGEQYF,TGTGCCAGCAGCCCAGGGGGGACTAGCGCCAGGGGCGAGCAGTACTTC
-,TRBJ2-3,12,TRBD2,TRBV7-3,CASSRDYGTQYF,TGTGCCAGCAGCCGGGACTACGGTACGCAGTATTTT
-,TRBJ2-5,14,TRBD2,TRBV5-8,CASSLQGLKETQYF,TGTGCCAGCAGCTTGCAGGGACTAAAAGAGACCCAGTACTTC
-,TRBJ2-4,16,TRBD1,TRBV5-1,CASSLGQGEAKNIQYF,TGCGCCAGCAGCTTGGGACAGGGGGAGGCCAAAAACATTCAGTACTTC
-,TRBJ1-5,13,TRBD1,TRBV6-1,CASSEALRDSQHF,TGTGCCAGCAGTGAAGCGCTTCGGGACAGTCAGCATTTT
-,TRBJ2-5,15,TRBD1,TRBV19,CASSFQGQGRKTQYF,TGTGCCAGTAGTTTCCAGGGACAGGGGAGGAAGACCCAGTACTTC
few,TRBJ1-1,12,-,TRBV9,CASSPERGEAFF,TGTGCCAGCAGCCCCGAGAGAGGTGAAGCTTTCTTT
-,TRBJ1-3,14,-,TRBV7-2,CASRHPNSGNTIYF,TGTGCCAGCAGACATCCCAACTCTGGAAACACCATATATTTT
few,TRBJ1-1,11,-,TRBV29-1,CSVESRTEAFF,TGCAGCGTTGAAAGTCGGACTGAAGCTTTCTTT
-,TRBJ1-1,15,TRBD1,TRBV7-9,CASSLQGAAGTEAFF,TGTGCCAGCAGCTTGCAGGGGGCCGCCGGAACTGAAGCTTTCTTT
-,TRBJ2-2,18,TRBD2,TRBV14,CASSQGLAGGPWTGELFF,TGTGCCAGCAGCCAAGGACTAGCGGGGGGGCCATGGACCGGGGAGCTGTTTTTT
-,TRBJ1-4,13,-,TRBV7-2,CASSLDGSEKLFF,TGTGCCAGCAGCTTAGACGGTTCTGAAAAACTGTTTTTT
-,TRBJ1-4,15,TRBD1,TRBV5-6,CASSLTGGADEKLFF,TGTGCCAGCAGCTTGACAGGGGGGGCGGATGAAAAACTGTTTTTT
-,TRBJ1-1,14,TRBD1,TRBV7-9,CASSKTGSNTEAFF,TGTGCCAGCAGCAAGACAGGGTCGAACACTGAAGCTTTCTTT
-,TRBJ2-1,13,-,TRBV19,CASSFALAHEQFF,TGTGCCAGTAGCTTCGCCCTAGCGCATGAGCAGTTCTTC
-,TRBJ2-7,13,-,TRBV7-6,CASSLEGGREQYF,TGTGCCAGCAGCTTAGAGGGGGGGCGCGAGCAGTACTTC
-,TRBJ2-1,16,TRBD1,TRBV19,CASSDRGSLPYNEQFF,TGTGCCAGTAGTGACAGGGGATCGCTTCCCTACAATGAGCAGTTCTTC
-,TRBJ2-4,18,-,TRBV7-2,CASSFGVPGQRAKNIQYF,TGTGCCAGCAGCTTCGGGGTCCCCGGACAGAGAGCCAAAAACATTCAGTACTTC
-,TRBJ1-2,13,-,TRBV11-1,CASSSRGAYGYTF,TGTGCCAGCAGTTCCCGTGGGGCATATGGCTACACCTTC
-,TRBJ2-1,16,-,TRBV4-2,CASSSPQGGVPNEQFF,TGTGCCAGCAGCTCCCCCCAGGGCGGGGTTCCCAATGAGCAGTTCTTC
-,TRBJ2-1,17,TRBD1,TRBV18,CASSGTGGLSSYNEQFF,TGTGCCAGCTCAGGGACAGGGGGCCTTAGCTCCTACAATGAGCAGTTCTTC
-,TRBJ1-1,13,-,TRBV2,CASSVRMNTEAFF,TGTGCCAGCAGTGTTCGTATGAACACTGAAGCTTTCTTT
few,TRBJ2-3,13,-,TRBV7-2,CASSPTRGDTQYF,TGTGCCAGCAGCCCTACTCGCGGAGATACGCAGTATTTT
-,TRBJ2-3,14,-,TRBV6-1,CASSVRQGTDTQYF,TGTGCCAGCAGTGTGAGACAGGGCACAGATACGCAGTATTTT
few,TRBJ1-2,11,-,TRBV20-1,CSAARGYGYTF,TGCAGTGCGGCCCGGGGGTATGGCTACACCTTC
-,TRBJ1-2,15,-,TRBV15,CATSVGGGGRYGYTF,TGTGCCACCAGCGTCGGAGGTGGGGGCCGCTATGGCTACACCTTC
-,TRBJ1-2,14,TRBD1,TRBV28,CASSLEGQTYGYTF,TGTGCCAGCAGTTTGGAGGGACAGACCTATGGCTACACCTTC
once,TRBJ1-2,14,TRBD1,TRBV7-2,CASSPRTGDYGYTF,TGTGCCAGCAGCCCCCGGACAGGGGACTATGGCTACACCTTC
-,TRBJ1-1,19,-,TRBV10-1,CASRTVRAPQGGGNTEAFF,TGCGCCAGCAGGACGGTGAGAGCGCCCCAAGGAGGAGGAAACACTGAAGCTTTCTTT
-,TRBJ1-1,13,-,TRBV7-2,CASSKGDRTEAFF,TGTGCCAGCAGCAAAGGGGATAGGACTGAAGCTTTCTTT
-,TRBJ2-7,12,-,TRBV29-1,CSVVAPPYEQYF,TGCAGCGTTGTTGCGCCTCCCTACGAGCAGTACTTC
-,TRBJ2-5,15,TRBD1,TRBV7-2,CASSLGTGRGGVQYF,TGTGCCAGCAGCTTAGGGACAGGTCGTGGGGGTGTCCAGTACTTC
-,TRBJ1-4,15,TRBD1,TRBV10-3,CAISSGSGGLEKLFF,TGTGCCATCAGCTCCGGGTCAGGGGGTCTTGAAAAACTGTTTTTT
-,TRBJ2-2,16,TRBD1,TRBV7-9,CASSFGDTGGTGELFF,TGTGCCAGCAGCTTCGGGGATACAGGGGGCACCGGGGAGCTGTTTTTT
-,TRBJ1-5,15,-,TRBV5-1,CASSLAGASNQPQHF,TGCGCCAGCAGCTTGGCCGGAGCTAGCAATCAGCCCCAGCATTTT
few,TRBJ2-1,13,TRBD2,TRBV11-3,CASSLGSGGQQFF,TGTGCCAGCAGCTTGGGTAGCGGGGGACAGCAGTTCTTC
few,TRBJ1-6,13,-,TRBV10-3,CATLPEGDSPLHF,TGTGCCACCTTGCCGGAGGGTGATTCACCCCTCCACTTT
-,TRBJ2-7,14,-,TRBV6-5,CASSSRTPPYEQYF,TGTGCCAGCAGTTCCCGGACTCCACCCTACGAGCAGTACTTC
-,TRBJ2-3,14,-,TRBV7-2,CASSLGPPIDTQYF,TGTGCCAGCAGCTTAGGGCCCCCGATAGATACGCAGTATTTT
-,TRBJ2-1,14,-,TRBV7-9,CASSLVLAWDEQFF,TGTGCCAGCAGCTTAGTCCTAGCCTGGGATGAGCAGTTCTTC
-,TRBJ2-1,18,TRBD2,TRBV28,CASSSGGRDGGALNEQFF,TGTGCCAGCAGTTCGGGTGGGCGGGACGGGGGGGCCCTCAATGAGCAGTTCTTC